This passage covers 17 T cell receptor beta chains from one sample sequenced in a study of CD8+CD57+ T cells in acquired aplastic anemia. Researchers used genomic DNA as the template to profile TCR beta VDJ and CDR3. Using its own MiXCR run on the reads, TCRdb lists one record per CDR3 protein. This table holds hundreds of thousands of distinct CDR3 sequences, 65% to 80% found once. The sample was sorted CD4+, CD8+, or CD8+CD57+ T cells (not recorded which) from PBMCs. The receptors come from a human donor in good health, serving as a control.

This clonotype was counted at least ten times. This chain joins TRBV5-1 and TRBJ1-4; D remains unclear. The germline V and J ends were trimmed by 0 bases and 8 bases, with 8 bases remaining between them. The CDR3 length is 13 residues. CDR1 and CDR2 (germline): SGHRS, YFSETQ. The CDR3: CASSLVSGEKLFF. Here the CDR3 DNA reads TGCGCCAGCAGCTTGGTATCCGGCGAAAAACTGTTTTTT.

This clonotype was observed at least ten times. The chain employs TRBV5-8 and TRBJ1-1, with D tentatively TRBD1 (6 bases). Per the germline V gene, CDR1 is SGHTS and CDR2 is YDEGEE. The CDR3 consists of 14 residues. Trimming took 0 bases from V and 4 from J, leaving 10 bases between them. CDR3 nucleotides: TGTGCCAGCAGCTTGGCAGGGGTAGGCACTGAAGCTTTCTTT. As protein: CASSLAGVGTEAFF.

In the case of this clonotype: The CDR3 end shows no conserved phenylalanine or tryptophan, and so a read error is likely. The limits of the CDR3 on the DNA are not certain, so only TCRdb's listed CDR3 is given. The chain is built from TRBV9 and TRBJ1-2. Per germline, CDR1 SGDLS and CDR2 YYNGEE. The CDR3 extends over 13 residues, inclusive of both ends. The CDR3 here is CASSQGQGGDGYI.

On this clonotype: The CDR3 does not close with the conserved phenylalanine or tryptophan, likely indicating a read error. The limits of the CDR3 on the DNA are not certain, so only TCRdb's listed CDR3 is given. The chain links TRBV7-2 to TRBJ2-7; TRBD1 is the table's D call and was not checked against the DNA. The CDR3 is made up of 13 amino acids, end residues included. Per the germline V gene, CDR1 is SGHTA and CDR2 is FQGNSA. The CDR3 spells CASSLNTGYDGYT.

At least ten counts were recorded for this clonotype. The V call is TRBV20-1, the J call TRBJ2-5; D is ambiguous. Germline CDR1 and CDR2: DFQATT and SNEGSKA (reference sequence). V lost 5 bases and J lost 4, with 14 bases in between. There are 13 residues in the CDR3. The CDR3 nucleotides are TGCAGTGCTGCCCGGAGAAGCCGAGAGACCCAGTACTTC. Amino acid sequence: CSAARRSRETQYF.

This clonotype was seen more than once but under ten times. Sequence at one end of the junction differs from germline and may be a read error. This sequence joins TRBV12-3 or TRBV12-4 and TRBJ2-1; no clear D gene. The CDR3 covers 15 residues. The CDR3 DNA reads as TGTGCCACCAGTCGAGATCCGTACAGTTACAATGAGCAGTTCTTC. Its translation is CATSRDPYSYNEQFF.

The chain has TRBV11-2 and TRBJ2-5; TRBD2 is a possible D gene (6 bases). Looked up from germline, CDR1 is SGHAT and CDR2 is FQNNGV. The length of the CDR3 is 17 residues. Trimming pared 1 base from V and 5 bases from J, leaving 20 bases between. CDR3 in DNA: TGTGCCAGCAGCTTAGTCAGGGATGGCAGGGCGGGGGAGACCCAGTACTTC. Its translation is CASSLVRDGRAGETQYF.

Remarks on this clonotype: At one of its ends the junction is not consistent with the germline gene, which may arise from a read error. The gene calls are TRBV7-3 and TRBJ1-1; no definite D call. CDR3 length: 14 amino acids. Germline values: CDR1 SGHTA, CDR2 FQGTGA. CDR3 DNA: TGTGCCAGCAGCGCCCTGGGGAACAGCGCAGAAGCTTTTTTT. Its translation is CASSALGNSAEAFF.

J is TRBJ1-2 and V is TRBV5-4, with a weak D call TRBD1 (6 bases). The CDR3 covers 14 residues. Germline CDR1 is SGHNT and CDR2 is YYREEE (reference sequence). V lost 4 bases, J lost 5 bases, and 15 bases lay in between. CDR3 region: CASSPDRLGYGYTF. The CDR3 coding sequence is TGTGCCAGCAGCCCCGACAGGTTAGGGTATGGCTACACCTTC.

This chain uses TRBV24-1 with TRBJ2-1; 8 bases fit TRBD2. The V gene end was trimmed by 5 bases and the J gene end by 0 bases; junction bases not matched to a gene: 5. Germline-derived CDR1 and CDR2 are KGHDR and SFDVKD. The CDR3 is 16 residues long. As DNA, the CDR3 is TGTGCCACCAGTGGCGAGCGGGGGAGCTCCTACAATGAGCAGTTCTTC. It is translated as CATSGERGSSYNEQFF.

This rearrangement joins TRBV10-3 to TRBJ2-3, with 16 nucleotides matching TRBD2. CDR1 is ENHRY and CDR2 is SYGVKD in the germline V gene. V lost 10 bases and J lost 3; bases outside the gene matches: 7. The CDR3 consists of 16 residues. CDR3 sequence reads: CATGTSGGAGTDTQYF. The CDR3 nucleotides read TGTGCCACCGGGACTAGCGGGGGGGCCGGGACAGATACGCAGTATTTT.

This rearrangement joins TRBV25-1 to TRBJ2-7, with D maybe TRBD1 (6 bases). Germline lookup yields CDR1 MGHDK and CDR2 SYGVNS. CDR3 length: 14 amino acids. V was trimmed by 3 bases and J by 4 bases, leaving 13 bases between them. The CDR3: CASSEADRSYEQYF. The CDR3 coding sequence is TGTGCCAGCAGTGAGGCTGACAGGTCGTACGAGCAGTACTTC.

The chain recombines TRBV7-3 with TRBJ1-4, with 7 bases that match TRBD1. Germline V gene sequence: CDR1 SGHTA, CDR2 FQGTGA. The CDR3 runs to 15 residues. The J segment lost 17 bases and the V segment lost 2 bases, leaving 17 bases of the junction unmatched. CDR3 protein: CASSLAGQDTEAFFF. The CDR3 DNA reads as TGTGCCAGCAGCTTAGCAGGACAGGACACTGAAGCTTTCTTTTTT.

The gene calls are TRBV19 and TRBJ2-7; tentatively, D is TRBD2 (6 bases). Germline loops: CDR1 LNHDA, CDR2 SQIVND (reference sequence). The CDR3 extends over 16 amino acids. Trimming cost V 1 base and J 0 bases, with 13 bases left between them. In DNA form, the CDR3 reads TGTGCCAGTAGTATAGGTGGCGGGGTAAGCTCCTACGAGCAGTACTTC. This codes for CASSIGGGVSSYEQYF. The complete variable domain, with remaining parts taken from reference TRBV19 and TRBJ2-7, reads DGGITQSPKYLFRKEGQNVTLSCEQNLNHDAMYWYRQDPGQGLRLIYYSQIVNDFQKGDIAEGYSVSREKKESFPLTVTSAQKNPTAFYLCASSIGGGVSSYEQYFGPGTRLTVT.

The chain joins TRBV5-5 to TRBJ1-5; D gene unclear. The CDR3 is made up of 13 amino acids. V was shortened by 2 bases and J by 3 bases, with 6 bases between the two germline ends. Germline loops: CDR1 SGHKS, CDR2 YYEKEE (reference sequence). CDR3 DNA: TGTGCCAGCAGCTTTGACCCCAATCAGCCCCAGCATTTT. It yields the protein CASSFDPNQPQHF.

On this clonotype: The conserved phenylalanine or tryptophan is not found at the CDR3 terminus, so this likely reflects a read error. The J gene is TRBJ1-2, the V gene TRBV10-3; D not resolved. Trimming took 2 bases from V and 11 from J, leaving 21 bases between them. CDR1 is ENHRY, CDR2 SYGVKD, per germline. The CDR3 is 15 amino acids. Written as DNA, the CDR3 is TGTGCCATCAGTGAGCAGCGGGCGGTTCTTTATTATTACACCCCC. Translated, it gives CAISEQRAVLYYYTP.

The V call is TRBV5-5, the J call TRBJ2-3; 12 bases fit TRBD2. CDR3 length: 17 amino acids. J lost 3 bases, V lost 5 bases, and 10 bases had no gene match. The germline gives CDR1 SGHKS, CDR2 YYEKEE (reference sequence). In nucleotides, the CDR3 is TGTGCCAGCAGTGAATCTTGGACTAGCGGGGCTACAGATACGCAGTATTTT. Translating it yields CASSESWTSGATDTQYF.